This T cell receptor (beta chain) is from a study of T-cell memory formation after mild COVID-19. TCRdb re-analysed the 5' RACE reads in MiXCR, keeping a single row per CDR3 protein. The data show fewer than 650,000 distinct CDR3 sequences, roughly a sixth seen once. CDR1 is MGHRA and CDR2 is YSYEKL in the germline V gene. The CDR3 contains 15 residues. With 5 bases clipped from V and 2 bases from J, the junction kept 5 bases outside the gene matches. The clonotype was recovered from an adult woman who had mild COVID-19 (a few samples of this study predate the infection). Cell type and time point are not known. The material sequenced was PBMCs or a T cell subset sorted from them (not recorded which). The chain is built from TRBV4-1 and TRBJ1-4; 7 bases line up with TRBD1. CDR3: CASSARGGTNEKLFF. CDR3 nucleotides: TGCGCCAGCAGCGCCAGGGGGGGGACTAATGAAAAACTGTTTTTT.